This T cell receptor beta chain was recovered during a study of cytomegalovirus exposure and HLA in healthy donors. With 60 Vbeta and 13 Jbeta primers, the PCR was carried out. Profiling relied on immunoSEQ multiplex PCR, and the TCRdb table lists in-frame clones only, not all of them. This table holds under 200,000 clones, 68% found once. The sample was PBMCs. The receptor's source is a woman under 30 in good health and CMV-seropositive.

The DNA of the CDR3 is TGTGGGAGCGGCACCACCTCTGGGGCCAACGTCCTGACTTTC. Its translation: CGSGTTSGANVLTF. V gene TRBV28 combines with J gene TRBJ2-6, with D maybe TRBD2 (5 bases). Looked up from germline, CDR1 is MDHEN and CDR2 is SYDVKM. This CDR3 spans 14 amino acids. Together with reference TRBV28 and TRBJ2-6, the CDR3 gives the full variable domain: DVKVTQSSRYLVKRTGEKVFLECVQDMDHENMFWYRQDPGLGLRLIYFSYDVKMKEKGDIPEGYSVSREKKERFSLILESASTNQTSMYLCGSGTTSGANVLTFGAGSRLTVL.